This T cell receptor (beta chain) was captured by sequencing in a study of T cells after yellow fever vaccination. Whole-study findings and limits: Researchers report a weaker secondary response that nonetheless peaked faster, day 5 versus 15. At approximately 96% for CD4 and 70% to 90% for CD8, most primary-vaccination clones showed up again after the booster.

This clonotype was observed at least ten times. Its specificity is unknown. The CDR3 loop spans 17 amino acids. V lost 3 bases and J 2 bases, leaving 18 bases between the germline ends. The germline CDR1 and CDR2 sequences are SGHAT and FQNNGV. TCRdb re-analysed the 5' RACE reads in MiXCR, keeping a single row per CDR3 protein. Of approximately 350,000 distinct CDR3 sequences in the sample, around a tenth were seen once. The starting material was PBMCs, obtained on the day of the first yellow fever vaccination. The chain carries TRBV11-2 and TRBJ2-3; maybe TRBD2 (6 bases). This TCR came from a man aged 18 to 29 who received the YFV17D yellow fever vaccine. This chain's CDR3 is CASSLVLGRGITDTQYF. For the CDR3, the DNA is TGTGCCAGCAGCTTGGTTCTCGGACGGGGGATCACAGATACGCAGTATTTT.